The clone carrying this T cell receptor beta chain came up once. The sample originates from a study of shared clonotypes between healthy human individuals. Unmatched junction bases numbered 6, after V lost 4 bases and J lost 8 bases. CDR3 length: 16 residues. Germline CDR1 and CDR2: MNHNS and SASEGT. Libraries were prepared by immunoSEQ multiplex PCR; TCRdb keeps only in-frame clonotypes and omits some of them. The data contain about 690,000 clones, less than 95% of them singletons. The sequencing sample was made of memory CD8+ T cells from PBMCs. Subset: CD45RO+ cells pooled with CCR7-negative TemRA cells. This receptor was taken from a man aged 18 to 35 in good health. Some clones in this sample may be carry-over from other donors' samples. The chain couples TRBV6-1 to TRBJ2-1; TRBD2 agrees at 15 bases. CDR3 region: CASSGGTSGRFYEQFF. CDR3 coding DNA: TGTGCCAGCAGTGGTGGGACTAGCGGGAGGTTTTATGAGCAGTTCTTC.